These T cell receptor beta chains were read from a single sample in a study of cytomegalovirus exposure and HLA in healthy donors. Clones were read by immunoSEQ multiplex PCR, and TCRdb kept only the in-frame ones, dropping some. The data show some 100,000 clones, 70% to 80% seen once. The specimen was PBMCs. The receptors originated from a female donor in good health and CMV-seropositive. Each CDR3 is given with its conserved first and last residue.

j_call	v_call	cdr3_aa
TRBJ2-1	TRBV6-5	CASRASGTYNEQFF
TRBJ1-3	TRBV30	CAWSVKRKGQGASGNTIYF
TRBJ2-7	TRBV9	CASSPGGESYEQYF
TRBJ2-1	TRBV27	CASSLRGGEQFF
TRBJ1-5	TRBV30	CACRPREGLNQPQHF
TRBJ2-7	TRBV11-2	CASSLVPGGYEQYF
TRBJ1-5	TRBV18	CASSPTGTGISNQPQHF
TRBJ2-3	TRBV5-1	CASSPKVGSGDTQYF
TRBJ2-3	TRBV29-1	CSVEGQFSTDTQYF
TRBJ2-6	TRBV19	CASSTPGGSGANVLTF
TRBJ2-2	TRBV18	CASSPLSLGNTGELFF
TRBJ2-7	TRBV16	CASSQSSSTYEQYF
TRBJ1-1	TRBV5-4	CASSSTGVNTEAFF
TRBJ2-7	TRBV19	CASKARASSYEQYF
TRBJ1-1	TRBV4-1	CASSQAEQGASRSEAFF
.	TRBV18	CASSLVGEHEQYF
TRBJ1-2	TRBV10-1	CASSRRQGRELNYGYTF
TRBJ2-1	TRBV9	CASSVDSGIYNEQFF
TRBJ1-2	TRBV27	CASSLGAGANYGYTF
TRBJ2-7	TRBV7-2	CASSQRGGYEQYF
TRBJ2-1	TRBV30	CAASTVNEQFF
TRBJ1-2	TRBV30	CAWSPSDRLNGYTF
TRBJ2-3	TRBV25-1	CASSAAGSTDTQYF
TRBJ2-7	TRBV7-9	CASSLPGAGASYEQYF
TRBJ1-2	TRBV19	CASSKPGQPNYGYTF
TRBJ1-5	TRBV2	CASKVGLSNQPQHF
TRBJ2-7	TRBV5-1	CASSLVLGEGEQYF
TRBJ1-5	TRBV6-6	CASSAGVLGQPQHF
TRBJ1-3	TRBV2	CASSAVMTGNTIYF
TRBJ2-5	TRBV7-8	CASSLGGTTQETQYF
TRBJ1-5	TRBV18	CASSLQGLSNQPQHF
TRBJ2-3	TRBV15	CATSRDYAGTDTQYF
TRBJ2-1	TRBV19	CASTRAVAGIYNEQFF
TRBJ1-2	TRBV19	CASSIQDRGRSGYTF
TRBJ1-2	TRBV14	CASSLQGPYGYTF
TRBJ2-7	TRBV5-6	CASSLASLPYEQYF
TRBJ2-2	TRBV2	CASRARLAGGSGELFF
TRBJ2-2	TRBV4-1	CASSQDPGNTGELFF
TRBJ2-7	TRBV7-9	CASSLARLAGDEQYF
TRBJ2-3	TRBV4-2	CASSQDRLAGSTDTQYF
TRBJ2-1	TRBV27	CASSLLGAGSYNEQFF
.	TRBV28	CASSLGGKSSYEQYF
TRBJ2-7	TRBV7-9	CASTSSDRGGYEQYF
TRBJ1-2	TRBV19	CVSTSTGNYGYTF
TRBJ2-1	TRBV29-1	CSVAGTSGRAAQFF
TRBJ2-3	TRBV5-6	CASSFTGQGADTQYF
TRBJ2-7	TRBV29-1	CSATSGSNEQYF
TRBJ2-7	TRBV19	CASSRGTGAYEQYF